This T cell receptor beta chain was observed in a study of regulatory T cells in long-lasting Graves disease. This clonotype was picked up a small number of times. This CDR3 comprises 14 residues. V lost 3 bases, J lost 0 bases, and 12 bases lay in between. CDR1 and CDR2 from the germline V gene are DFQATT and SNEGSKA (reference sequence). Time point defined: newly diagnosed GD, antithyroid drugs for less than 3 months. The TCR library was made from RNA extracted from PBMCs. The authors built TCR beta libraries using iRepertoire HTBI primers and Arm-PCR of CDR3 regions. A single record per CDR3 protein comes from TCRdb applying MiXCR to the multiplex PCR reads. The sample lists 560,000 or so distinct CDR3 sequences, about 16% occurring once. These data are also associated with another study on T cells in Graves' hyperthyroidism and ophthalmopathy. This second study says: A first-round RT-PCR of the TCR CDR3 used the HTBI primer set.

V and J are TRBV20-1 and TRBJ2-7; D is possibly TRBD2 (6 bases). The material sequenced was peripheral blood mononuclear cells (PBMCs), taken at new diagnosis, from a patient treated with antithyroid drugs. This sequence originates from a man aged 18-30 years with Graves disease. DNA of the CDR3: TGCAGTGCTAGTTTGTCGGGGGTCTCCTACGAGCAGTACTTC. As protein: CSASLSGVSYEQYF.